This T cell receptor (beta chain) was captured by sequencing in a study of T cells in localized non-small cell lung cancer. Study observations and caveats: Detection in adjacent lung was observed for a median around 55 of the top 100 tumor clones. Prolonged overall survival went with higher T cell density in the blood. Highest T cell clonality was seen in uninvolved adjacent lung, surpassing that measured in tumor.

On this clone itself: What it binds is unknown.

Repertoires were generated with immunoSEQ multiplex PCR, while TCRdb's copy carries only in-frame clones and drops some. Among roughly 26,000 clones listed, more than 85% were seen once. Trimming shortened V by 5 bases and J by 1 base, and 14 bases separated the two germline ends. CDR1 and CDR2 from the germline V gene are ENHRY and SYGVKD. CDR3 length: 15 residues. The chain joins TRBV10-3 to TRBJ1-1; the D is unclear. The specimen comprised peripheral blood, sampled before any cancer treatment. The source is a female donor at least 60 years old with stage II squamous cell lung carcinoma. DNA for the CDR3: TGTGCCATCAGTTACTCCGGGAGGTCGAACACTGAAGCTTTCTTT. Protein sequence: CAISYSGRSNTEAFF.